This is a list of T cell receptor beta chains from one sample in a study of blood T cells in healthy people across ages. TCRdb ran MiXCR on the 5' RACE reads and lists one entry per CDR3 protein. The data hold about 970,000 distinct CDR3 sequences, with roughly 50% observed a single time. Specimen: blood. All receptors derive from a woman aged 55-69 years in good health. The CDR3 runs from the conserved cysteine through the conserved F or W. The D gene is left open where the match is weak. For some rows the clone size is stated as once, few or many, or as a class when expanded; others skip it.

cdr3_aa cdr3_nt clone_size d_call j_call v_call
CSGSEWEGSGNEQFF TGCAGTGGGTCGGAGTGGGAGGGCTCTGGGAATGAGCAGTTCTTC . TRBD2 TRBJ2-1 TRBV20-1
CASSTRLAGFSYEQYF TGTGCCAGCAGCACGAGACTAGCGGGGTTCTCCTACGAGCAGTACTTC few TRBD2 TRBJ2-7 TRBV12-3/TRBV12-4
CSVRKGTTNEKLFF TGCAGCGTCAGAAAGGGGACAACTAATGAAAAACTGTTTTTT few . TRBJ1-4 TRBV29-1
CSAINSGQGIHEQYF TGCAGTGCTATTAACTCGGGACAGGGAATCCACGAGCAGTACTTC few TRBD1 TRBJ2-7 TRBV20-1
CSVLLGTGELFF TGCAGCGTCCTGTTGGGGACCGGGGAGCTGTTTTTT . . TRBJ2-2 TRBV29-1
CSALNRGRADSKNIQYF TGCAGTGCTCTCAATAGGGGGAGGGCCGATTCAAAAAACATTCAGTACTTC few . TRBJ2-4 TRBV20-1
CAISERREFDEQYF TGTGCCATCAGTGAAAGGCGGGAGTTCGATGAGCAGTACTTC . TRBD2 TRBJ2-5 TRBV10-3
CASSPPGQTSEQYF TGTGCCAGCTCACCACCGGGACAAACGAGCGAGCAGTACTTC . . TRBJ2-7 TRBV18
CASSQNRGGRSGANVLTF TGTGCCAGCAGCCAAAATCGTGGGGGTCGGTCTGGGGCCAACGTCCTGACTTTC . . TRBJ2-6 TRBV3-1
CATSREKQRPLHF TGTGCCACCAGCAGAGAAAAGCAGAGACCCCTCCACTTT . . TRBJ1-6 TRBV15
CASSQEVVTRGEQYF TGTGCCAGCAGCCAAGAAGTAGTCACCCGTGGGGAGCAGTACTTC . . TRBJ2-7 TRBV14
CASSTQGLEPQHF TGTGCCAGCAGTACACAGGGGTTGGAGCCCCAGCATTTT . TRBD1 TRBJ1-5 TRBV6-6
CASSKQGAGNIQYF TGTGCCAGCAGTAAACAGGGGGCAGGAAACATTCAGTACTTC few TRBD1 TRBJ2-4 TRBV27
CASSYTGGIYEQYF TGTGCCAGCAGTTACACAGGGGGGATCTACGAGCAGTACTTC . TRBD1 TRBJ2-7 TRBV6-5
CAGRELQGVGYNEQYF TGTGCCGGCAGGGAGTTACAGGGAGTGGGCTACAATGAGCAGTACTTC . . TRBJ2-7 TRBV6-2/TRBV6-3
CASRQPRDLVRETQYF TGTGCCAGCAGGCAACCCAGGGATCTCGTTAGAGAGACCCAGTACTTC . . TRBJ2-5 TRBV21-1
CASSLRDREYF TGTGCCAGCAGTTTAAGGGACAGGGAGTACTTC few TRBD1 TRBJ2-5 TRBV12-3/TRBV12-4
CASSLGLAGDNEQFF TGCGCCAGCAGCCTGGGACTAGCGGGAGACAATGAGCAGTTCTTC many TRBD2 TRBJ2-1 TRBV7-7
CASSSRHAPAWNEQFF TGTGCCAGCAGCTCTCGACACGCCCCGGCGTGGAATGAGCAGTTCTTC . . TRBJ2-1 TRBV3-1
CASSLGLIGTSGMNKEQFF TGTGCCAGCAGCTTAGGTTTAATAGGAACTAGCGGTATGAACAAGGAGCAGTTCTTC . TRBD2 TRBJ2-1 TRBV7-9
CASSVVQLNYGYTF TGTGCCAGCAGTGTTGTGCAGCTTAACTATGGCTACACCTTC . . TRBJ1-2 TRBV2
CATSRGVGDEQFF TGTGCCACCAGCAGAGGGGTAGGCGATGAGCAGTTCTTC . . TRBJ2-1 TRBV15
CASSDPGASNYGYTF TGTGCCAGCAGTGATCCAGGGGCCTCTAACTATGGCTACACCTTC . . TRBJ1-2 TRBV2
CAISDHTSDTQYF TGTGCCATCAGTGATCACACATCAGATACGCAGTATTTT . . TRBJ2-3 TRBV10-3
CAIRVAGTVVGEQFF TGTGCCATCAGAGTAGCGGGAACCGTAGTTGGGGAGCAGTTCTTC . TRBD2 TRBJ2-1 TRBV10-3
CASSPGHSLASDTQYF TGTGCCAGCAGCCCGGGACATTCTCTAGCGAGTGATACGCAGTATTTT few . TRBJ2-3 TRBV7-2
CASSSAGSGANVLTF TGTGCCAGCAGCTCGGCAGGGTCTGGGGCCAACGTCCTGACTTTC . . TRBJ2-6 TRBV6-2/TRBV6-3
CASSLPSAPSGANVLTF TGCGCCAGCAGCCTCCCGTCGGCCCCTTCTGGGGCCAACGTCCTGACTTTC few . TRBJ2-6 TRBV4-3
CATFSGAGLNEQYF TGTGCCACCTTCTCGGGGGCGGGTCTAAACGAGCAGTACTTC . . TRBJ2-7 TRBV6-5
CATSDQTRTDTQYF TGTGCCACCAGTGACCAGACCCGCACAGATACGCAGTATTTT . . TRBJ2-3 TRBV24-1
CSARDGPKQFF TGCAGTGCTAGAGATGGGCCGAAGCAGTTCTTC . . TRBJ2-1 TRBV20-1
CSAPTSGSQETQYF TGCAGTGCTCCGACTAGCGGGAGTCAGGAGACCCAGTACTTC . TRBD2 TRBJ2-5 TRBV20-1
CASSQDLSGLAGGSYNEQFF TGTGCCAGCAGCCAAGATCTTAGCGGACTAGCGGGAGGAAGCTACAATGAGCAGTTCTTC . TRBD2 TRBJ2-1 TRBV4-2
CAGSQFSRTSEQYF TGTGCCGGCAGCCAATTCAGCCGGACTAGCGAGCAGTACTTC . TRBD2 TRBJ2-7 TRBV4-2
CASTMVSTGELFF TGTGCCAGCACAATGGTGTCCACCGGGGAGCTGTTTTTT many . TRBJ2-2 TRBV7-2
CASSSGQERTLHF TGCGCCAGCAGCTCTGGACAGGAGCGTACCCTCCACTTT . TRBD1 TRBJ1-6 TRBV5-1
CASSARDPTDTQYF TGCGCCAGCAGCGCGCGGGACCCCACAGATACGCAGTATTTT . . TRBJ2-3 TRBV5-1
CASSNVYEQYF TGTGCCAGCAGCAATGTCTACGAGCAGTACTTC few . TRBJ2-7 TRBV28
CSARQSGRWSEQYF TGCAGTGCTAGGCAGAGCGGGAGGTGGTCCGAGCAGTACTTC . TRBD2 TRBJ2-7 TRBV20-1
CASSQESPGGPGFDKNIQYF TGCGCCAGCAGCCAAGAGTCCCCGGGAGGGCCCGGATTTGACAAAAACATTCAGTACTTC . TRBD2 TRBJ2-4 TRBV4-3
CAGSVHRYGYTF TGTGCCGGGAGTGTACACCGGTATGGCTACACCTTC . . TRBJ1-2 TRBV30
CASSPRTFETYEQYF TGTGCCAGCAGCCCCCGGACGTTTGAGACCTACGAGCAGTACTTC . . TRBJ2-7 TRBV11-2
CSARAPAGAQQYF TGCAGTGCTAGGGCCCCCGCAGGGGCGCAGCAGTACTTC few . TRBJ2-7 TRBV20-1
CSFRGASSYNEQFF TGCAGCTTCAGGGGGGCGTCCTCCTACAATGAGCAGTTCTTC . . TRBJ2-1 TRBV29-1
CSVVYEQFF TGCAGTGTTGTTTATGAGCAGTTCTTC . . TRBJ2-1 TRBV20-1
CASGLSSGYNSPLHF TGTGCCAGCGGACTTTCAAGTGGGTACAATTCACCCCTCCACTTT . . TRBJ1-6 TRBV2
CASSQASGSLYEQYF TGTGCCAGCAGCCAAGCTAGCGGGAGTCTTTACGAGCAGTACTTC few TRBD2 TRBJ2-7 TRBV4-2
CASSPLNGIQETQYF TGTGCCAGCAGTCCCCTCAACGGGATCCAAGAGACCCAGTACTTC . . TRBJ2-5 TRBV27
CASGDPTGNYEQYF TGTGCCAGCGGTGACCCAACAGGAAACTACGAGCAGTACTTC . . TRBJ2-7 TRBV6-1
CASSSSPETQYF TGTGCCAGCAGCTCATCACCAGAGACCCAGTACTTC . . TRBJ2-5 TRBV7-9
CASSFLPVSGANVLTF TGTGCCAGCAGCTTTCTTCCGGTCTCTGGGGCCAACGTCCTGACTTTC . . TRBJ2-6 TRBV7-2
CAIAGLADYEQYF TGTGCCATCGCAGGACTAGCGGACTACGAGCAGTACTTC few TRBD2 TRBJ2-7 TRBV10-3
CASSLLGSLPDTQYF TGTGCCAGCAGTTTATTGGGGAGTCTCCCAGATACGCAGTATTTT few . TRBJ2-3 TRBV28
CASSLGSGLSTDTQYF TGTGCCAGCAGCTTAGGGTCAGGGCTTAGCACAGATACGCAGTATTTT . . TRBJ2-3 TRBV13